The rows below give T cell receptor beta chains drawn from one sample of a study of T cells after yellow fever vaccination. TCRdb redid the calling of the 5' RACE reads with MiXCR, one entry per CDR3 protein. The data show roughly 160,000 distinct CDR3 sequences, about a tenth seen once. Source: CD8+ T cells sorted from PBMCs, taken 45 days after the yellow fever booster vaccination. These receptor sequences come from a man between 18 and 35 years old who received the YFV17D yellow fever vaccine. Both conserved end residues are part of each CDR3. A D gene is named only where the DNA matches it firmly. Clone size is stated in some rows and not others, as once, few, many or a class when expanded.

j_gene: TRBJ2-7; v_gene: TRBV4-3; d_gene: TRBD2; abundance: -; CDR3nt: TGCGCCAGCAGCCAAGACGGACTAGCGGGAAGGGAGCAGTACTTC; CDR3aa: CASSQDGLAGREQYF
j_gene: TRBJ2-5; v_gene: TRBV20-1; d_gene: TRBD1; abundance: few; CDR3nt: TGCAGTGCAACCGGGACAGTAGAAGAGACCCAGTACTTC; CDR3aa: CSATGTVEETQYF
j_gene: TRBJ2-3; v_gene: TRBV14; d_gene: -; abundance: -; CDR3nt: TGTGCCAGCAGCCAGATCTTAAGGGGGACAGATACGCAGTATTTT; CDR3aa: CASSQILRGTDTQYF
j_gene: TRBJ2-7; v_gene: TRBV13; d_gene: TRBD2; abundance: -; CDR3nt: TGTGCCACCGGAGGAAGGACTAGCGTCTACGAGCAGTACTTC; CDR3aa: CATGGRTSVYEQYF
j_gene: TRBJ2-1; v_gene: TRBV20-1; d_gene: -; abundance: few; CDR3nt: TGCAGTGCTTTACGGGTTGAGCAGTTCTTC; CDR3aa: CSALRVEQFF
j_gene: TRBJ2-2; v_gene: TRBV2; d_gene: -; abundance: many; CDR3nt: TGTGCCAGCAGTGCCGGGGAGCTGTTTTTT; CDR3aa: CASSAGELFF
j_gene: TRBJ1-4; v_gene: TRBV6-6; d_gene: TRBD1; abundance: -; CDR3nt: TGTGCCAGCAGTCGTTTGACAGGGGCTATCGAAAAACTGTTTTTT; CDR3aa: CASSRLTGAIEKLFF
j_gene: TRBJ2-1; v_gene: TRBV27; d_gene: -; abundance: -; CDR3nt: TGTGCCAGCAGTTTAACGGCAGGGGGGGGCAATGAGCAGTTCTTC; CDR3aa: CASSLTAGGGNEQFF
j_gene: TRBJ2-5; v_gene: TRBV28; d_gene: -; abundance: -; CDR3nt: TGTGCCAGCAGTTTAGGCCAGTGGGAGACCCAGTACTTC; CDR3aa: CASSLGQWETQYF
j_gene: TRBJ2-3; v_gene: TRBV6-5; d_gene: TRBD2; abundance: few; CDR3nt: TGTGCCAGCACCGACGGGGGGGCCACAGATACGCAGTATTTT; CDR3aa: CASTDGGATDTQYF
j_gene: TRBJ2-7; v_gene: TRBV6-1; d_gene: -; abundance: few; CDR3nt: TGTGCCAGCAGTGAAGTAGGGGGACCCTACGAGCAGTACTTC; CDR3aa: CASSEVGGPYEQYF
j_gene: TRBJ1-5; v_gene: TRBV5-1; d_gene: -; abundance: few; CDR3nt: TGCGCCAGCAGCTGGGGGGAGGGGAGTCATCAGCCCCAGCATTTT; CDR3aa: CASSWGEGSHQPQHF
j_gene: TRBJ2-2; v_gene: TRBV20-1; d_gene: -; abundance: many; CDR3nt: TGCAGCGCCCCGGGCGGGGCCCTGAACACCGGGGAGCTGTTTTTT; CDR3aa: CSAPGGALNTGELFF
j_gene: TRBJ2-1; v_gene: TRBV6-5; d_gene: TRBD2; abundance: -; CDR3nt: TGTGCCAGCAGTTTCACTAGCGGAGCCTACAATGAGCAGTTCTTC; CDR3aa: CASSFTSGAYNEQFF
j_gene: TRBJ2-2; v_gene: TRBV7-9; d_gene: -; abundance: -; CDR3nt: TGTGCCAGCAGCTTAGGGAAGCGAACCGGGGAGCTGTTTTTT; CDR3aa: CASSLGKRTGELFF
j_gene: TRBJ1-1; v_gene: TRBV7-7; d_gene: TRBD1; abundance: few; CDR3nt: TGTGCTAGCAGGAACAGGGGAGAAGCTTTCTTT; CDR3aa: CASRNRGEAFF
j_gene: TRBJ2-1; v_gene: TRBV4-2; d_gene: TRBD2; abundance: -; CDR3nt: TGTGCCAGCAGCCAAGGGGGGGGGGAGCAGTTCTTC; CDR3aa: CASSQGGGEQFF
j_gene: TRBJ1-5; v_gene: TRBV20-1; d_gene: TRBD1; abundance: -; CDR3nt: TGCAGTGCTAGACCGGGACAGGGGGTTCCTCAGCCCCAGCATTTT; CDR3aa: CSARPGQGVPQPQHF
j_gene: TRBJ1-3; v_gene: TRBV15; d_gene: TRBD1; abundance: few; CDR3nt: TGTGCCACCAGCAGGGACAGGGCCTCTGGAAACACCATATATTTT; CDR3aa: CATSRDRASGNTIYF
j_gene: TRBJ1-2; v_gene: TRBV28; d_gene: -; abundance: few; CDR3nt: TGTGCCAGCAGCTTGAAGGGTCCTGGCTACACCTTC; CDR3aa: CASSLKGPGYTF
j_gene: TRBJ2-7; v_gene: TRBV27; d_gene: TRBD2; abundance: -; CDR3nt: TGTGCCAGCAGTGCTGCGGGGGGCTACGAGCAGTACTTC; CDR3aa: CASSAAGGYEQYF
j_gene: TRBJ1-2; v_gene: TRBV9; d_gene: -; abundance: few; CDR3nt: TGTGCCAGCTATGGCGGGGGGCCTCGCGGCTACACCTTC; CDR3aa: CASYGGGPRGYTF
j_gene: TRBJ2-5; v_gene: TRBV7-9; d_gene: TRBD2; abundance: few; CDR3nt: TGTGCCAGCAGCTCTCTACTGGGGGGGGAGACCCAGTACTTC; CDR3aa: CASSSLLGGETQYF
j_gene: TRBJ1-4; v_gene: TRBV24-1; d_gene: -; abundance: few; CDR3nt: TGTGCCACGGGGTCCAGGGACCTGGAGAGCGAGAAACTGTTTTTT; CDR3aa: CATGSRDLESEKLFF
j_gene: TRBJ2-7; v_gene: TRBV7-8; d_gene: -; abundance: many; CDR3nt: TGTGCCAGCAGCTTATCGGGCAGCTACGAGCAGTACTTC; CDR3aa: CASSLSGSYEQYF
j_gene: TRBJ1-4; v_gene: TRBV18; d_gene: -; abundance: few; CDR3nt: TGTGCCAGCTCACCACTTAACCACCTGACAGCTTTTTCAACTAATGAAAAACTGTTTTTT; CDR3aa: CASSPLNHLTAFSTNEKLFF
j_gene: TRBJ2-1; v_gene: TRBV7-9; d_gene: -; abundance: -; CDR3nt: TGTGCCAGCAGCCCTTACGGGGGGCAAAGCTCCTACAATGAGCAGTTCTTC; CDR3aa: CASSPYGGQSSYNEQFF
j_gene: TRBJ2-7; v_gene: TRBV3-1; d_gene: -; abundance: few; CDR3nt: TGTGCCAGCAGCCTTGGCAAGAGGGGGGCGGCGGGGGAGCAGTACTTC; CDR3aa: CASSLGKRGAAGEQYF